The 16 T cell receptor beta chains presented below share a single source sample, sequenced in a study of T cells of healthy individuals (dated by TCRdb to the late 2010s). The method behind the library was 5' RACE. Sequencing relied on an Illumina MiSeq. Clones were called with MiXCR by TCRdb after fastp trimmed the public reads at Q25, and only in-frame beta chains were retained. When rows share a CDR3 protein, they turn into one entry using the most common DNA and genes. The sample table lists about 100,000 distinct CDR3 sequences, 15% to 20% of them with a count of one. Around 6.5% of the sample is taken by the ten largest. The receptor source for this set is a human donor in good health.

This clonotype was recorded many times. This chain links TRBV18 with TRBJ2-1, with D tentatively TRBD2 (6 bases). The germline CDR1 and CDR2 sequences are KGHSH and LQKENI. The CDR3 runs 15 residues. V dropped 3 bases and J dropped 7 bases, with 16 bases sitting between them. CDR3 amino acids: CASSPSGGSGNEQFF. CDR3 coding DNA: TGTGCCAGCTCACCGTCAGGAGGCAGCGGGAATGAGCAGTTCTTC.

This clonotype was recorded many times. The chain's CDR3 is CASSSQPGSEQFF. The CDR3 DNA sequence: TGCGCCAGCAGCTCACAACCCGGGAGTGAGCAGTTCTTC. The chain recombines TRBV5-1 with TRBJ2-1; D might be TRBD2 (6 bases). This CDR3 spans 13 amino acids. Trimming stripped 3 bases from V and 9 bases from J, with 13 bases between. Germline V lookup: CDR1 SGHRS, CDR2 YFSETQ.

This chain joins TRBV28 and TRBJ2-1; D gene ambiguous. Germline CDR1 reads MDHEN; CDR2 reads SYDVKM. The CDR3 is made up of 12 amino acids. V lost 7 bases and J 11 bases, leaving 15 bases between the germline ends. CDR3 protein: CASKIAGSQQFF. In DNA, the CDR3 is TGTGCCAGCAAAATTGCCGGGTCGCAGCAGTTCTTC. Full variable domain (outside the CDR3, taken from reference TRBV28 and TRBJ2-1): DVKVTQSSRYLVKRTGEKVFLECVQDMDHENMFWYRQDPGLGLRLIYFSYDVKMKEKGDIPEGYSVSREKKERFSLILESASTNQTSMYLCASKIAGSQQFFGPGTRLTVL.

This clonotype was counted ten times or more. The chain links TRBV21-1 to TRBJ1-2. TRBV21-1 is described as a pseudogene. This CDR3 is built from 13 residues. The CDR3 DNA reads TGTGCCAGCACCAACATGCAGGCCCATGGCTACACCTTC. Protein product: CASTNMQAHGYTF.

This clonotype was seen a few times. This chain uses TRBV28 with TRBJ2-7; TRBD1 is a possible D gene (6 bases). Trimming left V 1 base short and J 4 bases short, with 14 bases between. Germline CDR1 is MDHEN and CDR2 is SYDVKM. The CDR3 is made up of 15 amino acids. The CDR3 sequence: CASSLYQQGRYEQYF. CDR3 nucleotides: TGTGCCAGCAGTTTATATCAACAGGGTCGGTACGAGCAGTACTTC.

This clonotype has a handful of counts. J is TRBJ2-7 and V is TRBV6-2 or TRBV6-3; D is possibly TRBD2 (5 bases). Germline assignment: CDR1 MNHEY and CDR2 SVGEGT. Trimming stripped 0 bases from V and 6 bases from J, with 18 bases between. The CDR3 loop spans 16 amino acids. The chain's CDR3 is CASSYSIVEGEFEQYF. In nucleotides, the CDR3 is TGTGCCAGCAGTTACTCGATTGTAGAGGGAGAATTCGAGCAGTACTTC.

This clonotype came up a few times. This chain links TRBV28 with TRBJ2-5, with 7 bases identical to TRBD1. V was pared by 6 bases and J by 2 bases, with 6 bases of the junction left unmatched. The CDR3 has 14 amino acids. Germline-derived CDR1 and CDR2 are MDHEN and SYDVKM. The CDR3: CASREGQTQETQYF. The CDR3 bases are TGTGCCAGCAGAGAGGGACAGACTCAAGAGACCCAGTACTTC.

This clonotype occurred a few times. The rearrangement links TRBV28 to TRBJ1-5, with D possibly matching TRBD1 (5 bases). Germline V gene sequence: CDR1 MDHEN, CDR2 SYDVKM. The V gene lost 2 bases and the J gene lost 6 bases, with 14 bases spanning the gap. CDR3 size: 15 residues. In DNA, the CDR3 is TGTGCCAGCAGTTTAGTGCCAGGGTCGGGTCAGCCCCAGCATTTT. Translated, it gives CASSLVPGSGQPQHF.

This clonotype has a handful of counts. The chain links TRBV28 to TRBJ1-1; D perhaps matches TRBD1 (6 bases). With 6 bases removed from V and 9 bases from J, the gap between germline ends came to 20 bases. Germline lookup yields CDR1 MDHEN and CDR2 SYDVKM. CDR3 length: 14 residues. Here the CDR3 DNA reads TGTGCCAGCAGCAAAGGGGGGCTTTACGGGAAAGCTTTCTTT. It yields the protein CASSKGGLYGKAFF.

This chain joins TRBV4-3 and TRBJ2-1, with D perhaps TRBD1 or TRBD2 (5 bases each). Germline-derived CDR1 and CDR2 are LGHNA and YSLEER. V lost 2 bases to trimming and J lost 8 bases, with 19 bases between them. This CDR3 has 16 amino acids. The CDR3: CASSQSLGEASHEQFF. The CDR3 DNA follows: TGCGCCAGCAGCCAATCTTTGGGGGAAGCCTCCCATGAGCAGTTCTTC.

The V gene is TRBV28, the J gene TRBJ2-3, with 16 bases lining up with TRBD2. CDR1 and CDR2 from the germline V gene are MDHEN and SYDVKM. The CDR3 spans 18 residues. The ends lost 4 bases at V and 2 bases at J; junction bases unmatched: 6. In DNA, the CDR3 is TGTGCCAGCAGTTCCGGGACTAGCGGGGGGGTCTCCACAGATACGCAGTATTTT. Translating it yields CASSSGTSGGVSTDTQYF.

This clonotype has just a few counts. The CDR3 nucleotides are TGTGCCACCAGCAGGCCGGGGGAAGCTTTCTTT. It yields the protein CATSRPGEAFF. The chain is built from TRBV15 and TRBJ1-1; D gene ambiguous. CDR3 length: 11 residues. V was cut by 3 bases and J by 8 bases, with 7 bases left in between. Germline-derived CDR1 and CDR2 are LNHNV and YYDKDF (reference sequence).

This clonotype was seen at least ten times. V is TRBV4-2 and J is TRBJ2-1, with TRBD1 identical over 11 bases. J gave up 7 bases and V 0 bases, and 5 bases lay outside the gene matches. The CDR3 has 16 residues. CDR1 is LGHNA and CDR2 is YNFKEQ in the germline V gene. CDR3 in amino acids: CASSQEYGTGGNEQFF. DNA of the CDR3: TGTGCCAGCAGCCAAGAGTACGGGACAGGGGGAAATGAGCAGTTCTTC.

This clonotype turned up a few times. This chain joins TRBV12-3 or TRBV12-4 and TRBJ1-4, with TRBD1 matching over 8 bases. The CDR3 is 14 residues long. The J segment lost 6 bases and the V segment lost 5 bases, leaving 5 bases of the junction unmatched. CDR3 protein: CASSLTGQDEKLFF. The CDR3, as DNA: TGTGCCAGCAGTCTTACGGGACAGGATGAAAAACTGTTTTTT.

This chain links TRBV18 with TRBJ1-1, with 7 nucleotides matching TRBD1. The CDR3 runs to 13 residues. Per germline, CDR1 KGHSH and CDR2 LQKENI. With V trimmed by 3 bases and J by 10 bases, 8 bases remained unmatched. This chain's CDR3 is CASSPGGTDGAFF. The CDR3 DNA reads TGTGCCAGCTCACCTGGCGGGACAGACGGAGCTTTCTTT.

This clonotype turned up a few times. V and J are TRBV11-3 and TRBJ2-2, with a tentative D call TRBD2 (6 bases). The CDR3 extends over 16 amino acids. V lost 1 base and J lost 7, with 16 bases in between. Germline values: CDR1 SGHNT, CDR2 YENEEA. CDR3 in DNA: TGTGCCAGCAGCTTAGTCACCCCTAGCGATGGCGGGGAGCTGTTTTTT. Amino acid sequence: CASSLVTPSDGGELFF.